The table lists the clone carrying this T cell receptor beta chain with a count of one. Its antigen is unknown. A read error may produce the germline difference seen at one junction end. This sample was taken from a study of prognosis after radiotherapy for stage I lung cancer. At the level of the study: Medical inoperability was the status assigned to all non-small cell lung cancer patients. SBRT spanned 3 to 5 fractions, reaching a biologically effective dose of at least 100 Gy.

It was by two-round multiplex PCR that TCR beta CDR3 was amplified from genomic DNA. Every TRBV and TRBJ gene had its own specific primer in first-round PCR. TCRdb re-called the multiplex PCR reads through MiXCR, storing one row per CDR3 protein. The data contain 50,000 to 75,000 distinct CDR3 sequences, more than 25% of them seen just once; the ten biggest clones take up about 7.5%. Findings and limits, study-wide: The study found lower Shannon entropy after stereotactic body radiation therapy in patients who developed distant metastases. Reportedly, TRBV and TRBJ gene usage differed by presence of metastases in patients.

The CDR3 loop spans 13 amino acids. Per the germline V gene, CDR1 is SNHLY and CDR2 is FYNNEI. The source was PBMCs, collected before or after stereotactic body radiation therapy (not recorded which). The sequence came from a donor older than 45 with non-small cell lung cancer. The rearrangement joins TRBV2 to TRBJ1-2; TRBD1 matches at 8 bases. CDR3 loop: CASSVTGDYGYTF. The CDR3 DNA sequence: TGTGCCAGCAGTGTGACAGGGGACTATGGATACACCTTC.